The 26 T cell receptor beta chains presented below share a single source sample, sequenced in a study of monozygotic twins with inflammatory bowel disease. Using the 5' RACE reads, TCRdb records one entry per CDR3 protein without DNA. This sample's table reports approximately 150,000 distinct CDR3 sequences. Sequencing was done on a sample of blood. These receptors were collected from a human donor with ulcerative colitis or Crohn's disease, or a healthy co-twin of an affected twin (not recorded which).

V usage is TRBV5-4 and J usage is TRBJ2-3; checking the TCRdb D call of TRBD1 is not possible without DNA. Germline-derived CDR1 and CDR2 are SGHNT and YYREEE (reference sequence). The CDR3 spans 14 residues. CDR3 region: CASSLAGGADTQYF.

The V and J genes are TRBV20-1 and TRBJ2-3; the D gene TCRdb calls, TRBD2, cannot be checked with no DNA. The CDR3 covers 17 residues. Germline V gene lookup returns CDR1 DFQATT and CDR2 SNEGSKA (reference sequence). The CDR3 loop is CSARGSGYGGGTDTQYF.

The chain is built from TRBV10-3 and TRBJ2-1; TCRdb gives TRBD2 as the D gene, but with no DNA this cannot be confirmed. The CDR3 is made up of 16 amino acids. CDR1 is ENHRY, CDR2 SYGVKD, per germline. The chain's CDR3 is CAISESSGGAGNEQFF.

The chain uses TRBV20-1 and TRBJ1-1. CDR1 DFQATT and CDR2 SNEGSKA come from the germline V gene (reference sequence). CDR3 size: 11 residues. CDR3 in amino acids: CSAIIGTEAFF.

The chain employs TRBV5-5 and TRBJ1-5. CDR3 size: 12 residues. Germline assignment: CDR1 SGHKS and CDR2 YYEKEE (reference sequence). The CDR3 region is CASSLHGEPQHF.

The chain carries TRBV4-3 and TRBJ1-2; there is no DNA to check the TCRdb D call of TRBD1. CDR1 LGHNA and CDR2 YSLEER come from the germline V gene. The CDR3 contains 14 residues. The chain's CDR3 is CASSPQGVTYGYTF.

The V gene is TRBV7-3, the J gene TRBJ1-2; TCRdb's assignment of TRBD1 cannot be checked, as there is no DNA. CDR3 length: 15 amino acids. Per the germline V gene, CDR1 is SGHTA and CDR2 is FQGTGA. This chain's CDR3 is CASSLTDRGNYGYTF.

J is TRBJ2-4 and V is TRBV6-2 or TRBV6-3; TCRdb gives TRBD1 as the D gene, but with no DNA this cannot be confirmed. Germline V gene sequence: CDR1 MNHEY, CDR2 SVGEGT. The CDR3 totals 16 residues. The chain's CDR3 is CASRTRTGLAKNIQYF.

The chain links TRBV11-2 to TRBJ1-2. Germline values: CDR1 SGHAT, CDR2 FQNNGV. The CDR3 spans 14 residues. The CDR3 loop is CASSRPGPVYGYTF. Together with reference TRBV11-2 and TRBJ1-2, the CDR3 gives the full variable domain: EAGVAQSPRYKIIEKRQSVAFWCNPISGHATLYWYQQILGQGPKLLIQFQNNGVVDDSQLPKDRFSAERLKGVDSTLKIQPAKLEDSAVYLCASSRPGPVYGYTFGSGTRLTVV.

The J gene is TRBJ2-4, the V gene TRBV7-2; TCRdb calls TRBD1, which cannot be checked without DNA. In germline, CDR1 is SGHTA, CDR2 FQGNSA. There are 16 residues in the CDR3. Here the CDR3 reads CASSLETGGGLNIQYF.

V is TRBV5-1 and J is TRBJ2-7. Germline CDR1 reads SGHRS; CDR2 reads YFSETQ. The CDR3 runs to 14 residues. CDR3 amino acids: CASSTRTSSYEQYF.

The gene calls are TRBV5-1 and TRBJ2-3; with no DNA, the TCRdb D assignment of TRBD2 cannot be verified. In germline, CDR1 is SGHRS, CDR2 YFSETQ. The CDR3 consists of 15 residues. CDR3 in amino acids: CASTWTSGIPDTQYF.

This chain's CDR3 is CASSLKAQETQYF. This chain joins TRBV7-3 and TRBJ2-5. The CDR3 has 13 amino acids. The germline CDR1 and CDR2 sequences are SGHTA and FQGTGA.

CDR3 sequence: CATSDTGNQPQHF. The chain is built from TRBV18 and TRBJ1-5; the D gene TCRdb calls, TRBD1, cannot be checked with no DNA. CDR1 and CDR2 from the germline V gene are KGHSH and LQKENI. This CDR3 has 13 amino acids.

Here the CDR3 reads CASSLDLPGVRGYTF. The chain couples TRBV5-1 to TRBJ1-2; TCRdb proposes TRBD1, but this gene call is untestable without DNA. This CDR3 contains 15 residues. Germline-derived CDR1 and CDR2 are SGHRS and YFSETQ.

The CDR3 spells CASSLTTGGEQYF. This rearrangement joins TRBV5-1 to TRBJ2-7; checking the TCRdb D call of TRBD1 is not possible without DNA. This CDR3 region has 13 residues. Looked up from germline, CDR1 is SGHRS and CDR2 is YFSETQ.

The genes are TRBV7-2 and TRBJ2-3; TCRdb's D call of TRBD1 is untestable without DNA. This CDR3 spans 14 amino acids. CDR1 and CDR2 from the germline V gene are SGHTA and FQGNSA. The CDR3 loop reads CASRKGGGTDTQYF.

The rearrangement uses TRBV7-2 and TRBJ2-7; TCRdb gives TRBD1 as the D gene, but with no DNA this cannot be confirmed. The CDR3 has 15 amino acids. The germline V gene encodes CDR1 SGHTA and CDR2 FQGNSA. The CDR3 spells CASSLAGGQRYEQYF.

CDR3 amino acids: CASSETGRETQYF. The chain couples TRBV25-1 to TRBJ2-5; checking the TCRdb D call of TRBD1 is not possible without DNA. The CDR3 spans 13 residues. The germline gives CDR1 MGHDK, CDR2 SYGVNS.

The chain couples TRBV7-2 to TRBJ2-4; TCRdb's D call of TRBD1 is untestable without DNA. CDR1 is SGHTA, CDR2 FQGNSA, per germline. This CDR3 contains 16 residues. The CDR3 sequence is CASSARQGIAKNIQYF.

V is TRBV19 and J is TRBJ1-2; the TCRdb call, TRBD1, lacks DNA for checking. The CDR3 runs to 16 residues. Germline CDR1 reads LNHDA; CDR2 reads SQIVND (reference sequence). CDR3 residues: CASSDAGETGLYGYTF.

The CDR3 sequence is CASSQGQVLGTDTQYF. This chain uses TRBV4-1 with TRBJ2-3; TCRdb lists TRBD1, though no DNA is available to test this call. The CDR3 length is 16 residues. Germline assignment: CDR1 MGHRA and CDR2 YSYEKL.

This chain's CDR3 is CASSQVAGDNEQFF. The J gene is TRBJ2-1, the V gene TRBV3-1; the TCRdb D gene call, TRBD2, has no DNA to confirm it. Germline CDR1 LGHDT, CDR2 YNNKEL (reference sequence). The CDR3 has 14 amino acids.

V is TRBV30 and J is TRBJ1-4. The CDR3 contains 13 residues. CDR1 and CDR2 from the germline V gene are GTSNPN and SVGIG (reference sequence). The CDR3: CAWRDGLNEKLFF.

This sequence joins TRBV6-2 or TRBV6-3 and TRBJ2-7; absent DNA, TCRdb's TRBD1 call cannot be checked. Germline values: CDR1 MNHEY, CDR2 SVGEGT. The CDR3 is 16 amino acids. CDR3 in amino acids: CASSYGRGRLYYEQYF.

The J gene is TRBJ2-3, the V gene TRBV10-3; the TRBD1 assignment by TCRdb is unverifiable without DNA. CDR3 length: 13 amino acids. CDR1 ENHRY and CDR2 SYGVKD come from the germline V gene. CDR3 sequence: CAISVRGSDTQYF.